Sequencing of this TCR beta chain was carried out in a study of blood T cell repertoires in COVID-19. Study-wide context: PBMCs, B-cell-depleted T cells, or T cells provided the cDNA or gDNA that made up the material.

As handled by the study authors: Reference gene primers were amplified, and this amplification served to estimate nucleated cell counts. Using immunoSEQ multiplex PCR, the repertoire was profiled, and TCRdb retains in-frame clones only, with some absent. V and J calls and clone size are those listed in that table; D and trimming were worked out from the DNA. The table shows nearly 400,000 clones, with under 90% occurring only once. The germline V and J ends were trimmed by 1 base and 10 bases, with 14 bases remaining between them. This CDR3 is 14 amino acids long. Germline V gene lookup returns CDR1 SGHAT and CDR2 FQNNGV.

The chain employs TRBV11-2 and TRBJ2-1, with D hard to call. The specimen was PBMCs or T cells enriched from blood (not recorded which). The origin of this receptor is a woman aged 25 to 39 who had recovered from COVID-19. Here the CDR3 DNA reads TGTGCCAGCAGCTTAGTTGCAGGAACCAGGGAGCAGTTCTTC. The encoded protein is CASSLVAGTREQFF.